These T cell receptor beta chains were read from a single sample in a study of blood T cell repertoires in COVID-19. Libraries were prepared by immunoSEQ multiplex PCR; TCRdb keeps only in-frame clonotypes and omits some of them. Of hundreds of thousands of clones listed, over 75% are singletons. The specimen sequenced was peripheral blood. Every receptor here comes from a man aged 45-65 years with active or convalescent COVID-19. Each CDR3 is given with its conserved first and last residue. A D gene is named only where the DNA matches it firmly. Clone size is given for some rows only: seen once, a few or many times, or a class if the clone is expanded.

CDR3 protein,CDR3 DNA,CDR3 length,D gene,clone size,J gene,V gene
CASSLWGGRAFF,TGTGCCAGCAGTTTATGGGGGGGTAGAGCTTTCTTT,12,-,-,TRBJ1-1,TRBV28
CASRLTGAGNTIYF,TGTGCCAGCAGGCTCACAGGGGCTGGAAACACCATATATTTT,14,TRBD1,-,TRBJ1-3,TRBV27
CASSIVGGGETQYF,TGTGCCAGTAGTATAGTCGGAGGTGGTGAGACCCAGTACTTC,14,-,-,TRBJ2-5,TRBV19
CASSETGSHNSPLHF,TGCGCCAGCAGCGAGACAGGGTCGCATAATTCACCCCTCCACTTT,15,TRBD1,-,TRBJ1-6,TRBV5-1
CASRDTSDRQFF,TGTGCCAGCAGGGATACTAGCGACAGGCAGTTCTTC,12,TRBD2,-,TRBJ2-1,TRBV12-3/TRBV12-4
CAISPGEASEAFF,TGTGCCATCAGCCCGGGGGAGGCGAGTGAAGCTTTCTTT,13,-,-,TRBJ1-1,TRBV10-3
CASSPYSNQPQHF,TGTGCCAGCTCCCCCTATAGCAATCAGCCCCAGCATTTT,13,-,-,TRBJ1-5,TRBV18
CAIRDRLTYEQYF,TGTGCCATCAGGGACAGACTAACCTACGAGCAGTACTTC,13,-,-,TRBJ2-7,TRBV10-3
CAWSVGQVRNQPQHF,TGTGCCTGGAGTGTAGGACAGGTACGCAATCAGCCCCAGCATTTT,15,TRBD1,-,TRBJ1-5,TRBV30
CASSILTSGSSYNEQFF,TGTGCCAGTAGTATCCTGACTAGCGGGAGCTCCTACAATGAGCAGTTCTTC,17,TRBD2,-,TRBJ2-1,TRBV19
CASSLGRDYGYTF,TGTGCCAGCAGTTTAGGGCGGGACTATGGCTACACCTTC,13,-,-,TRBJ1-2,TRBV27
CAWSPVWAEQYF,TGTGCCTGGAGTCCGGTCTGGGCCGAGCAGTACTTC,12,-,many,TRBJ2-7,TRBV30
CASSSLGTLDTEAFF,TGCGCCAGCAGCTCCCTGGGGACACTGGACACTGAAGCTTTCTTT,15,-,-,TRBJ1-1,TRBV5-1
CASSRSGRGAGELFF,TGTGCCAGCAGCCGTAGCGGGAGGGGCGCCGGGGAGCTGTTTTTT,15,TRBD2,once,TRBJ2-2,TRBV3-1/TRBV3-2
CASSIGLAGLYEQYF,TGTGCCAGTAGTATAGGACTAGCGGGCCTCTACGAGCAGTACTTC,15,TRBD2,-,TRBJ2-7,TRBV19
CASSSVQSNQPQHF,TGTGCCAGCAGCTCCGTTCAGAGCAATCAGCCCCAGCATTTT,14,-,-,TRBJ1-5,TRBV7-8
CASSLLSQMNTEAFF,TGTGCCAGCAGCCTGTTGTCACAGATGAACACTGAAGCTTTCTTT,15,-,-,TRBJ1-1,TRBV6-5
CASSLSGERYGYTF,TGTGCCAGCAGTTTATCTGGGGAGCGCTATGGCTACACCTTC,14,-,-,TRBJ1-2,TRBV28
CASSRQENPYEQYF,TGTGCCAGCAGCAGACAGGAAAACCCATACGAGCAGTACTTC,14,-,-,TRBJ2-7,TRBV2
CAWNLLAGNSYEQYF,TGTGCCTGGAACCTTCTAGCGGGGAACTCCTACGAGCAGTACTTC,15,TRBD2,once,TRBJ2-7,TRBV30
CASSPTSGNVLDEQYF,TGCGCCAGCAGCCCCACTAGCGGGAACGTCCTGGACGAGCAGTACTTC,16,TRBD2,few,TRBJ2-7,TRBV4-1
CASSDSGPRDEQYF,TGTGCCAGCAGTGACTCGGGGCCCAGAGACGAGCAGTACTTC,14,-,-,TRBJ2-7,TRBV6-4
CASSWGVVLNSPLHF,TGTGCCAGCAGCTGGGGGGTGGTTCTGAATTCACCCCTCCACTTT,15,-,once,TRBJ1-6,TRBV5-5
CASSLITGDGYTF,TGTGCCAGCAGCTTAATTACAGGGGATGGCTACACCTTC,13,TRBD1,-,TRBJ1-2,TRBV7-9
CAWSASGSIRTDTQYF,TGTGCCTGGAGCGCATCCGGGAGTATTCGTACAGATACGCAGTATTTT,16,-,-,TRBJ2-3,TRBV30
CASSPQTNYGYTF,TGTGCCAGCAGCCCACAGACGAACTATGGCTACACCTTC,13,-,few,TRBJ1-2,TRBV7-2